This T cell receptor (beta chain) was captured by sequencing in a study of Tregs in tolerant kidney transplant recipients. Study outcomes and limitations: The most relevant donor-specific Treg TCRbeta repertoire apparently came from expansion with activated donor B cells.

Some clones are missing from TCRdb's copy, which holds only in-frame ones; the method was immunoSEQ multiplex PCR. Of over 50,000 clones listed, around four fifths are singletons. This clone was detected a few times. The antigen is unknown. With 0 bases removed from V and 2 bases from J, the gap between germline ends came to 15 bases. This CDR3 spans 17 amino acids. The germline V gene has CDR1 SGHTA and CDR2 FQGNSA. The source material was CD4+ T cells from blood. The source is a human donor in good health. The V gene is TRBV7-2, the J gene TRBJ2-3; D unclear. The CDR3 coding sequence is TGTGCCAGCAGCTTAGCACCCCCATCTAGTTACACAGATACGCAGTATTTT. The encoded protein is CASSLAPPSSYTDTQYF.